The clone carrying this T cell receptor (beta chain) was seen just once. Its antigen is currently unknown. Germline CDR1 is LGHNT and CDR2 is FRNRAP. V dropped 1 base and J dropped 5; count of bases not matched to a gene: 10. The CDR3 consists of 16 residues. This sample is drawn from a study of graft-versus-host responses after intestinal transplantation. Study summary: Following induction with anti-thymocyte globulin, all recipients were given tacrolimus and steroids for 2 to 4 years.

Libraries were prepared by immunoSEQ multiplex PCR; TCRdb keeps only in-frame clonotypes and omits some of them. The sample lists roughly 96,000 clones, about 91% occurring once. General study points: Those patients showing graft-donor T cell macrochimerism displayed high graft-versus-host to host-versus-graft clonal ratios in allografts. With peak circulating GvH clone levels came an association with early post-transplant HvG declines. Some GvH clones appeared in ileal mucosa or blood before recipient bone marrow.

The TCR comes from a human donor who received an intestinal transplant. The material was unstimulated CD8+ T cells sorted from spleen or lymph node cells, obtained before intestinal transplant. The chain uses TRBV12-5 and TRBJ2-5, with 7 bases that match TRBD1. In DNA form, the CDR3 reads TGTGCTAGTGGTTTGGGAAGACAGGGCTATGGGGAGACCCAGTACTTC. It translates to CASGLGRQGYGETQYF.